This passage covers 5 T cell receptor beta chains from one sample sequenced in a study of blood T cell repertoires in COVID-19. Sequenced by immunoSEQ multiplex PCR; TCRdb stores in-frame clones only, minus some. The repertoire holds 300,000 or so clones, with just under 85% as singletons. Sequencing was performed on peripheral blood. These receptors originate from a woman aged 50 to 60 with active or convalescent COVID-19.

This clone was seen more than once but under ten times. This sample includes further DNA sequences coding for the same CDR3. The chain combines TRBV30 with TRBJ1-5, with 7 bases that match TRBD1. With V trimmed by 3 bases and J by 2 bases, 7 bases remained unmatched. This CDR3 comprises 15 residues. CDR1 and CDR2 (germline): GTSNPN, SVGIG (reference sequence). The CDR3 protein is CAWSARRGGNQPQHF. The CDR3, as DNA: TGTGCCTGGAGCGCCCGCAGGGGGGGCAATCAGCCCCAGCATTTT.

The rearrangement uses TRBV28 and TRBJ1-5; D possibly corresponds to TRBD1 (5 bases). V was cut by 5 bases and J by 4 bases, with 12 bases left in between. Germline V gene lookup returns CDR1 MDHEN and CDR2 SYDVKM. The CDR3 has 14 residues. The CDR3: CASSIPGGNQPQHF. Written as DNA, the CDR3 is TGTGCCAGCAGTATCCCTGGGGGGAATCAGCCCCAGCATTTT.

This chain joins TRBV27 and TRBJ2-7; the D gene is possibly TRBD2 (6 bases). Germline CDR1 and CDR2: MNHEY and SMNVEV (reference sequence). The CDR3 consists of 15 residues. Trimming took 5 bases from V and 3 from J, leaving 17 bases between them. CDR3 DNA: TGTGCCAGCAGTGCCGGAGGGCCTTTCCTCTACGAGCAGTACTTC. The encoded protein is CASSAGGPFLYEQYF.

CDR3 DNA sequence: TGTGCCAGCGGTCCCGCGGGGGCGACCTCCTACGAGCAGTACTTC. This encodes CASGPAGATSYEQYF. The chain joins TRBV27 to TRBJ2-7; D is perhaps TRBD2 (7 bases). V was pared by 8 bases and J by 0 bases, with 17 bases between. The CDR3 sequence is 15 residues long. CDR1 MNHEY and CDR2 SMNVEV come from the germline V gene (reference sequence).

The chain couples TRBV30 to TRBJ1-3, with D perhaps TRBD1 (6 bases). CDR3 size: 14 residues. In germline, CDR1 is GTSNPN, CDR2 SVGIG (reference sequence). Trimming cost V 0 bases and J 7 bases, with 13 bases left between them. CDR3 protein: CAWSVQGAWNTIYF. The CDR3 bases are TGTGCCTGGAGTGTACAGGGTGCCTGGAACACCATATATTTT. The full variable domain, with the rest looked up from reference TRBV30 and TRBJ1-3, is SQTIHQWPATLVQPVGSPLSLECTVEGTSNPNLYWYRQAAGRGLQLLFYSVGIGQISSEVPQNLSASRPQDRQFILSSKKLLLSDSGFYLCAWSVQGAWNTIYFGEGSWLTVV.